This T cell receptor beta chain comes out of a study of T cells in tuberculosis. Findings of the study overall: Smaller alpha distances in active tuberculosis partly reflected shorter CDR3-alpha lengths.

Assay: immunoSEQ multiplex PCR; the TCRdb copy retains only in-frame clones and omits some. The sample lists 25,000 to 35,000 clones; 93% were seen once. Germline lookup yields CDR1 MNHEY and CDR2 SMNVEV (reference sequence). This CDR3 comprises 18 residues. Trimming cost V 8 bases and J 5 bases, with 30 bases left between them. On this clone itself: The antigen remains unidentified.

The origin of this receptor is a donor aged 5 to 30 with latent tuberculosis or without tuberculosis infection. The J gene is TRBJ2-5, the V gene TRBV27, with D possibly matching TRBD2 (7 bases). The sequenced sample consisted of PBMCs. CDR3 nucleotide sequence: TGTGCCAGCTCCCGGGCGGCGCTAGCGGAACCAGGGGCTGAGACCCAGTACTTC. Amino acid sequence: CASSRAALAEPGAETQYF.